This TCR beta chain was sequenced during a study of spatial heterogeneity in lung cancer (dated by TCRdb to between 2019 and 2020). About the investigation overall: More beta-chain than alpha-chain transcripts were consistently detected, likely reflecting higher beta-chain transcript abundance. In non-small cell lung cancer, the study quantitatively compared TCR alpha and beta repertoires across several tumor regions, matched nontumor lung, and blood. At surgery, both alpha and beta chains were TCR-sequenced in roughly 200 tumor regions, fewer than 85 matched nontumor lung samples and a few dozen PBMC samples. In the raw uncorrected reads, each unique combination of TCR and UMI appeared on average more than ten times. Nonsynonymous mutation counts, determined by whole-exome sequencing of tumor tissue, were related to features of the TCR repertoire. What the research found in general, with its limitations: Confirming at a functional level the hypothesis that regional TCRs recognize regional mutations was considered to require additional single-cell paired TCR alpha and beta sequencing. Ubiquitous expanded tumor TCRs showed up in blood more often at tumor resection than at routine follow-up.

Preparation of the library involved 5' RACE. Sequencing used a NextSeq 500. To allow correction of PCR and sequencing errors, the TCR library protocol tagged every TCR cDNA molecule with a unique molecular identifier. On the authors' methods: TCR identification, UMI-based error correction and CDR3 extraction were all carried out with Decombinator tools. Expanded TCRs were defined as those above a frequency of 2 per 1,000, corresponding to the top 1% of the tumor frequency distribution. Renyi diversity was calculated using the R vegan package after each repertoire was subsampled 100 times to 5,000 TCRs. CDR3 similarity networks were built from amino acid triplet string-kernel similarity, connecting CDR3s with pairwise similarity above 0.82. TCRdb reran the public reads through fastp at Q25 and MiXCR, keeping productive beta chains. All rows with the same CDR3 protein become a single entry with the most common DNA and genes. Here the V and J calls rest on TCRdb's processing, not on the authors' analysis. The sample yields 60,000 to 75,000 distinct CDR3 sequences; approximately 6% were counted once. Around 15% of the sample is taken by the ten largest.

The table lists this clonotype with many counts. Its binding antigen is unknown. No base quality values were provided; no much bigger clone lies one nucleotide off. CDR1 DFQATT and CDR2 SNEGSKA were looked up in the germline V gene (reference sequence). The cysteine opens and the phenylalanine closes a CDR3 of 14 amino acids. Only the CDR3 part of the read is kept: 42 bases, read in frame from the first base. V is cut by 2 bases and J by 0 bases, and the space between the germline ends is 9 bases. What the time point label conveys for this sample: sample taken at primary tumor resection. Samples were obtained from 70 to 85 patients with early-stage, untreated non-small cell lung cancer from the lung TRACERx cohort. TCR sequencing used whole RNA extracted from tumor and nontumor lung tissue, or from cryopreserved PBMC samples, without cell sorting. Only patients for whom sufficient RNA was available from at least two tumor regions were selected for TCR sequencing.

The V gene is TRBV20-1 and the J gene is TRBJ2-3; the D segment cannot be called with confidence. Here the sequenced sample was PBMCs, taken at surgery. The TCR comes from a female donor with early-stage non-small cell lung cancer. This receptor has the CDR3 CSARSIRSTDTQYF. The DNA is TGCAGTGCTAGAAGCATTCGTAGCACAGATACGCAGTATTTT.